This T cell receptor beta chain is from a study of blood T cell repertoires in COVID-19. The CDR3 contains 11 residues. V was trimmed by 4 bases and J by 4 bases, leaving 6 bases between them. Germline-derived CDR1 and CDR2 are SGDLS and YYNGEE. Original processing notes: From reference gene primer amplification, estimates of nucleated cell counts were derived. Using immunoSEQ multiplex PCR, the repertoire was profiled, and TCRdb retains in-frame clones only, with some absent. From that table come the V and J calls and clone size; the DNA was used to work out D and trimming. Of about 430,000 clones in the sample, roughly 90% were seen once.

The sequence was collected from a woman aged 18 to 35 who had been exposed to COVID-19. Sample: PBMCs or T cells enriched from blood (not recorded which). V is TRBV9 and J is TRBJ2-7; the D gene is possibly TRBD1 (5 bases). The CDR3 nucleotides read TGTGCCAGCAGCTCAGGGTACGAGCAGTACTTC. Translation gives CASSSGYEQYF.